This T cell receptor beta chain derives from a study of control samples from healthy donors and cancer patients. Assay used: immunoSEQ multiplex PCR; TCRdb lists only in-frame clones, some missing. Counted here are more than 60,000 clones, around 86% occurring once; the ten biggest clones make up approximately 8.8%. The CDR3 loop spans 17 amino acids. Between the trimmed V and J ends, which lost 2 bases and 7 bases, there was a span of 18 bases. Per the germline V gene, CDR1 is MNHNS and CDR2 is SASEGT. This chain uses TRBV6-1 with TRBJ1-6; D is unresolved. This clonotype was obtained from a woman aged 50 to 65 with colorectal cancer. What was sequenced was PBMCs. CDR3 region: CASSEQPTAGLNSPLHF. For the CDR3, the DNA is TGTGCCAGCAGTGAACAGCCAACCGCCGGGCTCAATTCACCCCTCCACTTT.